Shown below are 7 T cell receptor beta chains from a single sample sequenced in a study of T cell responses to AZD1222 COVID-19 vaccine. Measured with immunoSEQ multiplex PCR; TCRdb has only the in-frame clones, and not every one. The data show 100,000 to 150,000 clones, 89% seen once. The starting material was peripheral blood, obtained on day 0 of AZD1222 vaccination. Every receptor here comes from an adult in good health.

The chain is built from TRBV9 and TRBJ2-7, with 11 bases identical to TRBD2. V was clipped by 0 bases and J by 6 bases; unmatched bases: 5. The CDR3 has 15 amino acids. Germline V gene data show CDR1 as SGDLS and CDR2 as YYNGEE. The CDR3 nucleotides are TGTGCCAGCAGCGTAGGGACTAGCGGGTTTCGCGAGCAGTACTTC. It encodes CASSVGTSGFREQYF.

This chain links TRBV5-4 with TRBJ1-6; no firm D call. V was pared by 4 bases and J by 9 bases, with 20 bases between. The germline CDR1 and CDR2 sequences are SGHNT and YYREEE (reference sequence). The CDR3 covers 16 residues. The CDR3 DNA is TGTGCCAGCAGCCGCTCTGCTGGACCGTCCACTTCACCCCTCCACTTT. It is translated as CASSRSAGPSTSPLHF. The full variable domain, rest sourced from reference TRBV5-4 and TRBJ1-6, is ETGVTQSPTHLIKTRGQQVTLRCSSQSGHNTVSWYQQALGQGPQFIFQYYREEENGRGNFPPRFSGLQFPNYSSELNVNALELDDSALYLCASSRSAGPSTSPLHFGNGTRLTVT.

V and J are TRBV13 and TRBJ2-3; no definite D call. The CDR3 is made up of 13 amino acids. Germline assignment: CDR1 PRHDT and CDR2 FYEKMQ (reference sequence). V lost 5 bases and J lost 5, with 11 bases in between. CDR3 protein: CASSLGIGDTQYF. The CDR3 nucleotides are TGTGCCAGCAGCCTGGGTATTGGAGATACGCAGTATTTT.

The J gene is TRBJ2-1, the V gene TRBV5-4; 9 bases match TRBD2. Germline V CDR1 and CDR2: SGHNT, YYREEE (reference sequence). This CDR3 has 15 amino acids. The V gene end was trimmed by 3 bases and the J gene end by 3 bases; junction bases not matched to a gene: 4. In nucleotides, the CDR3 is TGTGCCAGCAGCTCCCTAGCGGGGCTCTACAATGAGCAGTTCTTC. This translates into CASSSLAGLYNEQFF.

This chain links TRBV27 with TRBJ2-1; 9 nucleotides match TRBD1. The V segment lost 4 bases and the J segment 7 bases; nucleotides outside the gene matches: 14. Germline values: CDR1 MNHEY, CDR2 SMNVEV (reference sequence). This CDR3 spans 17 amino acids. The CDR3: CASSSAPHGTGFNEQFF. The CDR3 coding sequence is TGTGCCAGCAGTTCGGCGCCACACGGGACAGGGTTTAATGAGCAGTTCTTC.

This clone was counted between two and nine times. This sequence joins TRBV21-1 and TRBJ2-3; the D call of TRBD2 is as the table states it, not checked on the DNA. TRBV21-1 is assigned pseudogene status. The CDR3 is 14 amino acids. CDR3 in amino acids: CASSKGRWGDTQYF. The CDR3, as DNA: TGTGCCAGCAGCAAAGGGAGGTGGGGAGATACGCAGTATTTT.

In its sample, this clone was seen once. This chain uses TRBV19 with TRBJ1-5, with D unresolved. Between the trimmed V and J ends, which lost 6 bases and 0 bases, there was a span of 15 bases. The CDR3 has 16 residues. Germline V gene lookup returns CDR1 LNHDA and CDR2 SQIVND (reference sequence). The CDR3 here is CASREEVGFSNQPQHF. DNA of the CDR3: TGTGCCAGTAGGGAAGAGGTAGGGTTTAGCAATCAGCCCCAGCATTTT.